This T cell receptor beta chain was obtained from a study of immune reconstitution after stem cell transplant in scleroderma listed by TCRdb under 2017. The receptor library was made with RT-PCR. The sequencing machine was an Illumina MiSeq. The public reads were quality trimmed at Q25 with fastp and then assembled into clones with MiXCR by TCRdb, keeping productive beta chains. Rows are combined by CDR3 protein, so each entry shows the most common genes and DNA. The sample table lists almost 2,500 distinct CDR3 sequences, 6.4% of them with a count of one. Of the sample, under 30% falls within the top ten clones. As a fraction of the sample, this clonotype is medium-sized (0.01 to 0.1%). The antigen it binds to is not known. It has no much larger one-base neighbor in the sample; base qualities were not kept. This sample was obtained before or after autologous hematopoietic stem cell transplantation (not recorded which). This sequence was found in a female donor with systemic sclerosis.

The CDR3 here reads CASSSQGSSYNSPLHF. Read as DNA, the sequence is TGTGCCAGCAGTTCCCAGGGGAGCTCCTATAATTCACCCCTCCACTTT. The receptor chain draws on TRBV12-3 or TRBV12-4 and TRBJ1-6, and perhaps TRBD1 as D gene, on 6 matching bases. V sheds 4 bases and J sheds 0 bases, leaving 10 bases between their ends. The CDR3, cysteine through phenylalanine, is 16 amino acids long. The only DNA kept is the CDR3, 48 bases in frame from the first base.